Included here is one T cell receptor (beta chain) sequence, with context. This clone's antigen is unknown. No much larger clone exists at a distance of one base, and base qualities are not known. The CDR3 numbers 17 residues from cysteine through phenylalanine. Only CDR3 DNA is held: 51 bases, read in frame from base 1. CDR1 and CDR2 were assigned from the germline V gene as KGHSH and LQKENI. Relative to germline, V is missing 2 bases and J is missing 0 bases, with 4 bases of the junction outside any gene match. Library method: the immunoSEQ multiplex PCR assay. Drawn from immuneACCESS, this table holds only the in-frame rearrangements with V and J called that TCRdb kept. Clones are partly lost; checked studies trace under half to an unresolved V gene and leave the rest unexplained. For this sample the table gives around 40,000 clones, of which approximately 84% were detected only once. The ten largest make up 3% to 4.5% of the sample.

The sample comes from a study of PD-1 blockade in mismatch repair-deficient tumors (TCRdb year 2017). Looking at the study overall: Between September 2013 and late 2016, more than 75 consecutive patients with some twelve mismatch repair-deficient cancer types, all previously treated and progressing, were enrolled in the trial. Tumor-associated T cell clones were tracked in the peripheral blood of patients responding to PD-1 blockade by deep sequencing of TCR CDR3 regions.

Study-wide conclusions, independent of this receptor: Rapid expansion after pembrolizumab followed by contraction, generally before radiologic responses, was shown by tumor-resident clones, which were often undetectable in blood before treatment.

Mismatch repair deficiency was established in every enrolled patient by polymerase chain reaction or immunohistochemistry. TCR sequencing was carried out for three patients who responded to pembrolizumab therapy. The phase II trial prospectively tested pembrolizumab PD-1 blockade in advanced mismatch repair-deficient cancers regardless of tissue of origin. Peripheral blood T cell samples were collected serially, before PD-1 blockade began and at several time points afterward. Blood sampling time points were reported as weeks after the first dose of pembrolizumab. The clonotype was recovered from an adult with mismatch repair-deficient cancer. The V and J genes are TRBV18 and TRBJ1-2, with 12 junctional bases fitting TRBD1. Material: peripheral blood, obtained about 80 weeks after starting pembrolizumab. The nucleotide sequence is TGTGCCAGCTCACCAACCGGGACAGGGGGCACTAACTATGGCTACACCTTC. Translation gives CASSPTGTGGTNYGYTF.